This TCR beta chain was recorded in a study of blood T cell repertoires in COVID-19. Across the study: Specimens from acute and convalescent COVID-19 originated in the United States, Italy and Spain. Nucleic acid was either cDNA or gDNA, and it came from T cells, B-cell-depleted T cells, or PBMCs.

Germline V gene lookup returns CDR1 MNHNS and CDR2 SASEGT. The CDR3 runs 15 residues. V dropped 3 bases and J dropped 0 bases, with 9 bases sitting between them. In the authors' methods: Amplification from reference gene primers served as the basis for estimated nucleated cell counts. Clones were read by immunoSEQ multiplex PCR, and TCRdb kept only the in-frame ones, dropping some. That table is the source of V, J and clone size, and D and trimming were worked out from the DNA. The data contain tens of thousands of clones, around 83% of them seen just once; the ten biggest clones take up around 5.6%.

The sample consisted of peripheral blood. The clonotype originates from an older woman with acute or convalescent COVID-19. The rearrangement joins TRBV6-1 to TRBJ1-5; D is unresolved. CDR3 region: CASSDSDGSNQPQHF. CDR3 bases: TGTGCCAGCAGTGATAGCGATGGTAGCAATCAGCCCCAGCATTTT.